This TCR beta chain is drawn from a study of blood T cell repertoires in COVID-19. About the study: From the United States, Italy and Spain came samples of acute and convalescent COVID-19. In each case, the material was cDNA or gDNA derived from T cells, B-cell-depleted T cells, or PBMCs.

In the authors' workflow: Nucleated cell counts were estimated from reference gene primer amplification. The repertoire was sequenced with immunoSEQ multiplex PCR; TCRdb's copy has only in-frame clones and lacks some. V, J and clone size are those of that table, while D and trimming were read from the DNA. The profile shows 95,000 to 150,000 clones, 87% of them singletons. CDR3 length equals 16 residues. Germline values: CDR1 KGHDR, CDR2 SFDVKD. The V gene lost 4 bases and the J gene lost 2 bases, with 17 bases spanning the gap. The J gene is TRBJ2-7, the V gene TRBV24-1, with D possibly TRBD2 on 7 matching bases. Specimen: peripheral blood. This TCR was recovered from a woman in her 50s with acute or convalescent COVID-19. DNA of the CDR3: TGTGCCACCAGTGACCCCCGTGGCGGGGGCACCTACGAGCAGTACTTC. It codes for CATSDPRGGGTYEQYF.